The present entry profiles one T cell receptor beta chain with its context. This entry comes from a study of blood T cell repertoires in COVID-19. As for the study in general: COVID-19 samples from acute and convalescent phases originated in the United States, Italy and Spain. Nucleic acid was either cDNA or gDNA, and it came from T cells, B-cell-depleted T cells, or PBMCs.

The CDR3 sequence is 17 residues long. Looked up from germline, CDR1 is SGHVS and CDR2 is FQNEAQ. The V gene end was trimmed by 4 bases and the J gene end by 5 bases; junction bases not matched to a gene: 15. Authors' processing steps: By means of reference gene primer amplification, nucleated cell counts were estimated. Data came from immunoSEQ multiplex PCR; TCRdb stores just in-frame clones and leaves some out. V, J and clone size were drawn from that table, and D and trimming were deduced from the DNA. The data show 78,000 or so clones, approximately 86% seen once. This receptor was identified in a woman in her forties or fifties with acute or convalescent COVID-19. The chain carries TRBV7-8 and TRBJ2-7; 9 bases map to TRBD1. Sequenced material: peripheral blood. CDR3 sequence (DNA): TGTGCCAGCAGCTCATTTAGATTACAGGGGGCGCGTAACGAGCAGTACTTC. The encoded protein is CASSSFRLQGARNEQYF. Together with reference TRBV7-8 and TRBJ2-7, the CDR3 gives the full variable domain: GAGVSQSPRYKVAKRGQDVALRCDPISGHVSLFWYQQALGQGPEFLTYFQNEAQLDKSGLPSDRFFAERPEGSVSTLKIQRTQQEDSAVYLCASSSFRLQGARNEQYFGPGTRLTVT.